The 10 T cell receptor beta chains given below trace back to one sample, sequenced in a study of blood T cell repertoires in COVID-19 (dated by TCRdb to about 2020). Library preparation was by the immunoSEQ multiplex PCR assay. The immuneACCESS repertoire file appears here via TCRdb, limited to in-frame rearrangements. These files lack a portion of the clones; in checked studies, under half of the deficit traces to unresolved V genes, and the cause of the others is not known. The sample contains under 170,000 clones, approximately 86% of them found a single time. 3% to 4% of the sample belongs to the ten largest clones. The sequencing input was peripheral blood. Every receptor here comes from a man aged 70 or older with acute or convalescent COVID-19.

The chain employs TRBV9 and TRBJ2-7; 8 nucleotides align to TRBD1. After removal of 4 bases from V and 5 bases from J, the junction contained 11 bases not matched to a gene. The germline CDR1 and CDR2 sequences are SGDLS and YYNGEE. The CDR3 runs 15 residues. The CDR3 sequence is CASSPRTGITHEQYF. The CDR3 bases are TGTGCCAGCAGCCCCAGGACAGGGATTACCCACGAGCAGTACTTC.

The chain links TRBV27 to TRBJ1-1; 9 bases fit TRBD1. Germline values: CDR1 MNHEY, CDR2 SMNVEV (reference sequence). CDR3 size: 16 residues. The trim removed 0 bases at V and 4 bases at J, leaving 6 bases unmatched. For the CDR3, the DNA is TGTGCCAGCAGTTTATCGACTGTACAGGGGGCCACTGAAGCTTTCTTT. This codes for CASSLSTVQGATEAFF.

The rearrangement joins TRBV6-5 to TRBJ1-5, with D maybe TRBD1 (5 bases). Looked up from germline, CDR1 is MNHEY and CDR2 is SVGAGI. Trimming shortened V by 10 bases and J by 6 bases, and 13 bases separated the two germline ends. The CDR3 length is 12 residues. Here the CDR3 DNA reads TGTGCCAATTCCCAGGGCGCTCAGCCCCAGCATTTT. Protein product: CANSQGAQPQHF.

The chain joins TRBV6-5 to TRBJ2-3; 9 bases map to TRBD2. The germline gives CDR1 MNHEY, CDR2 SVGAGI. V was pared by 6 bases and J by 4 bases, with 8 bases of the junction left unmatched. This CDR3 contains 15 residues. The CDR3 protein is CASRGPSGTADTQYF. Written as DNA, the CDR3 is TGTGCCAGCAGGGGACCTAGCGGGACCGCAGATACGCAGTATTTT.

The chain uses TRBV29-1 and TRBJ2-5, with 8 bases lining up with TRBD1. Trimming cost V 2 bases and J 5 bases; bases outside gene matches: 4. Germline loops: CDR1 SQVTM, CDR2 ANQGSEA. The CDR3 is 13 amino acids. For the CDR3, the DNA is TGCAGCGTTGAACAGGGGGCGCCGGAGACCCAGTACTTC. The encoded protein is CSVEQGAPETQYF.

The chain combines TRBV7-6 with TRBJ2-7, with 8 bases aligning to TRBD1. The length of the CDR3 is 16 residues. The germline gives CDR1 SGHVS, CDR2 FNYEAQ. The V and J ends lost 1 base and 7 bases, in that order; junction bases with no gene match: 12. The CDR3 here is CASSLGWGQGAREQYF. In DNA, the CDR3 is TGTGCCAGCAGCTTAGGTTGGGGGCAGGGGGCGAGAGAGCAGTACTTC.

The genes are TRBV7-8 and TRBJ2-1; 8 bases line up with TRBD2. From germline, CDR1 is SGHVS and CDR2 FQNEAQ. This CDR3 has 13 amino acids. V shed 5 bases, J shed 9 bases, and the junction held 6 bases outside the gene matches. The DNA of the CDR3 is TGTGCCAGCAGCCCCCTACTAGCGGTTGAGCAGTTCTTC. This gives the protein CASSPLLAVEQFF. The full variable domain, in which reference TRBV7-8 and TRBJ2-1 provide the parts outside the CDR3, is GAGVSQSPRYKVAKRGQDVALRCDPISGHVSLFWYQQALGQGPEFLTYFQNEAQLDKSGLPSDRFFAERPEGSVSTLKIQRTQQEDSAVYLCASSPLLAVEQFFGPGTRLTVL.

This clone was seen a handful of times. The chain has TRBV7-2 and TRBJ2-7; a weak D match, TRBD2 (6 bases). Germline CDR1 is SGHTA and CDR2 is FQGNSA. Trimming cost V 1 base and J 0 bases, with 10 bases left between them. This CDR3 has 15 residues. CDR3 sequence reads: CASSLVAESSYEQYF. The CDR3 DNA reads TGTGCCAGCAGCTTAGTAGCGGAGAGCTCCTACGAGCAGTACTTC.

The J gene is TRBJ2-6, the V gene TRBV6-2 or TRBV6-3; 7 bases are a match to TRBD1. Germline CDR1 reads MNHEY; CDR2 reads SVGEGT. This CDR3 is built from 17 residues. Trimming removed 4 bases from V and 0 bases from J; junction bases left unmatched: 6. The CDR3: CASSFQGVSSGANVLTF. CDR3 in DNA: TGTGCCAGCAGTTTCCAGGGGGTTAGCTCTGGGGCCAACGTCCTGACTTTC.

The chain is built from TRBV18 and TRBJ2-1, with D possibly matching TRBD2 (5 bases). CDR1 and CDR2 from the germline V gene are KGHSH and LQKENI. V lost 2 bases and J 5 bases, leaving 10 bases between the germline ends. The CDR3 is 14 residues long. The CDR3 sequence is CASSPEGRNNEQFF. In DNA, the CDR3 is TGTGCCAGCTCACCAGAGGGTCGGAACAATGAGCAGTTCTTC.